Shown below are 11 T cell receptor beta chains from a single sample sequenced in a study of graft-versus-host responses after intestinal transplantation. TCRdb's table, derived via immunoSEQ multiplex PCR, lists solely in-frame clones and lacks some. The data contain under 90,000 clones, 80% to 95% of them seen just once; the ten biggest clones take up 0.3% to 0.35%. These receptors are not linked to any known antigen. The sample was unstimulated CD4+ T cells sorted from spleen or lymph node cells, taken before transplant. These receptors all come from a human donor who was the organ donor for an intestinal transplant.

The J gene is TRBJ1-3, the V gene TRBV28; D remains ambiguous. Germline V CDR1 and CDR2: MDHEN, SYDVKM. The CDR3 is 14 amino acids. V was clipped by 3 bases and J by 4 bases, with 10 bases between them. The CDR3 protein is CASSLREIGNTIYF. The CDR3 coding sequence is TGTGCCAGCAGTTTGAGAGAGATCGGAAACACCATATATTTT.

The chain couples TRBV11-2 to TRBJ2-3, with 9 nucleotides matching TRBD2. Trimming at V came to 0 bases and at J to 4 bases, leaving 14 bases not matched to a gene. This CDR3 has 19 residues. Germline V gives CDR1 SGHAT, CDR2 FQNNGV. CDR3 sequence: CASSLEGGGLAGWPDTQYF. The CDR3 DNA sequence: TGTGCCAGCAGCTTAGAGGGGGGAGGGCTAGCGGGGTGGCCAGATACGCAGTATTTT. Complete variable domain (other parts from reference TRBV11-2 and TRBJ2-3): EAGVAQSPRYKIIEKRQSVAFWCNPISGHATLYWYQQILGQGPKLLIQFQNNGVVDDSQLPKDRFSAERLKGVDSTLKIQPAKLEDSAVYLCASSLEGGGLAGWPDTQYFGPGTRLTVL.

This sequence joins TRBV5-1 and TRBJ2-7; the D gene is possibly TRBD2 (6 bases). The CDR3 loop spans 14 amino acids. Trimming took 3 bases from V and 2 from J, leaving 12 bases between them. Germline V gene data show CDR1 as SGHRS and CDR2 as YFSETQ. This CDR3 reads CASSSSDYPYEQYF. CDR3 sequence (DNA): TGCGCCAGCAGCTCCTCGGACTACCCCTACGAGCAGTACTTC.

Written as DNA, the CDR3 is TGTGCCAGCAGCTCTTACCCCGCTAGCGGGGGTTCGATATATACGCAGTATTTT. Protein sequence: CASSSYPASGGSIYTQYF. This chain joins TRBV7-6 and TRBJ2-3, with 10 bases fitting TRBD2. Germline CDR1 SGHVS, CDR2 FNYEAQ. There are 18 residues in the CDR3. Trimming at V came to 4 bases and at J to 7 bases, leaving 17 bases not matched to a gene.

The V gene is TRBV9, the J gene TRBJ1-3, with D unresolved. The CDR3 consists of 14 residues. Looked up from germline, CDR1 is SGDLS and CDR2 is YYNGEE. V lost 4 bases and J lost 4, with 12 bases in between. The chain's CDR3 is CASSPRTFGNTIYF. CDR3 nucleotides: TGTGCCAGCAGCCCCCGGACTTTCGGAAACACCATATATTTT.

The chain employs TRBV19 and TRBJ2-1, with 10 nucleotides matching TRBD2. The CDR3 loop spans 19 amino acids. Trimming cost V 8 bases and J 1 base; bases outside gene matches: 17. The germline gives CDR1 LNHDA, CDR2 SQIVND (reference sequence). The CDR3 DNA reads TGTGCCAGTGGACTACAGGGCCTTATAGCGGGAGGATCCTACAATGAGCAGTTCTTC. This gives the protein CASGLQGLIAGGSYNEQFF.

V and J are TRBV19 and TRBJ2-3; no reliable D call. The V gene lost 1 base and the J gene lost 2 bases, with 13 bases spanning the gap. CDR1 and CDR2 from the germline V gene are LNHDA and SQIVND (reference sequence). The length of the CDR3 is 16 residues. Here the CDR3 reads CASSIGPSRNTDTQYF. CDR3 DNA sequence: TGTGCCAGTAGTATAGGGCCCTCGCGGAACACAGATACGCAGTATTTT.

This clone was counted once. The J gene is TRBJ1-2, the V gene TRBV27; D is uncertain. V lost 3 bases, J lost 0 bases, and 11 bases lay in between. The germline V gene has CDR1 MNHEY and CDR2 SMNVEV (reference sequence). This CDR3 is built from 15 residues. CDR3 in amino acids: CASSLNYVANYGYTF. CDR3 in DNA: TGTGCCAGCAGTTTGAACTATGTGGCTAACTATGGCTACACCTTC.

CDR3 sequence reads: CASSYSTGNQETQYF. As DNA, the CDR3 is TGTGCCAGCAGTTACTCGACAGGGAACCAAGAGACCCAGTACTTC. The chain combines TRBV6-6 with TRBJ2-5; 7 bases fit TRBD1. Trimming cost V 0 bases and J 0 bases; bases outside gene matches: 1. The CDR3 has 15 residues. CDR1 is MNHNY, CDR2 SVGAGI, per germline (reference sequence).

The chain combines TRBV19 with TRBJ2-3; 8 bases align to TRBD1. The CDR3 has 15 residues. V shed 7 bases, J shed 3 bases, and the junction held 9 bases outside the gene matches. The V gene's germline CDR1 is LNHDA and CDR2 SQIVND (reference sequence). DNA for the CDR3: TGTGCCAGTACTCCCAGGGGGCGCATAACAGATACGCAGTATTTT. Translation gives CASTPRGRITDTQYF. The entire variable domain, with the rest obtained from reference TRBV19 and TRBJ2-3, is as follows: DGGITQSPKYLFRKEGQNVTLSCEQNLNHDAMYWYRQDPGQGLRLIYYSQIVNDFQKGDIAEGYSVSREKKESFPLTVTSAQKNPTAFYLCASTPRGRITDTQYFGPGTRLTVL.

CDR3 amino acids: CATSRRLDGTDTQYF. DNA for the CDR3: TGTGCCACCAGCAGGCGACTAGACGGCACAGATACGCAGTATTTT. V and J are TRBV15 and TRBJ2-3; tentative D call: TRBD2 (6 bases). Germline CDR1 and CDR2: LNHNV and YYDKDF (reference sequence). This CDR3 has 15 residues. V was pared by 3 bases and J by 1 base, with 11 bases between. The whole variable domain, remainder taken from reference TRBV15 and TRBJ2-3, is DAMVIQNPRYQVTQFGKPVTLSCSQTLNHNVMYWYQQKSSQAPKLLFHYYDKDFNNEADTPDNFQSRRPNTSFCFLDIRSPGLGDTAMYLCATSRRLDGTDTQYFGPGTRLTVL.